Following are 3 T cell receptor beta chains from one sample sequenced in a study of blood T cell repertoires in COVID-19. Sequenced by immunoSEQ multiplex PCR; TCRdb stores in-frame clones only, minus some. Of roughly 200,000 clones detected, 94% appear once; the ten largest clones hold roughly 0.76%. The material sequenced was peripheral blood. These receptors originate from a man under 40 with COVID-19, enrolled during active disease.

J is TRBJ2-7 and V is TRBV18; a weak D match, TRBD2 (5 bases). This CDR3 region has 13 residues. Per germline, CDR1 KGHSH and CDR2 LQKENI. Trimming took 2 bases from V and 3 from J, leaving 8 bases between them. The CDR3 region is CASSPRAGYEQYF. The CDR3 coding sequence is TGTGCCAGCTCACCAAGGGCGGGCTACGAGCAGTACTTC.

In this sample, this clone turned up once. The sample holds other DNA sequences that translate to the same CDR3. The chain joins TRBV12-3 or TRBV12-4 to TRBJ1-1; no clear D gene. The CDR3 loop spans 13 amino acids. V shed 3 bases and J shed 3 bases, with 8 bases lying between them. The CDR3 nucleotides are TGTGCCAGCAGTTTTGGGCGAGACACTGAAGCTTTCTTT. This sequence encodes CASSFGRDTEAFF.

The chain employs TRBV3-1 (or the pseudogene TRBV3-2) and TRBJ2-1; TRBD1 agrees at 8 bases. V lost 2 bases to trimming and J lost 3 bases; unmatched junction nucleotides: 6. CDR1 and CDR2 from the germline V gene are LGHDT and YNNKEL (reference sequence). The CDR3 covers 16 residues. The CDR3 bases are TGTGCCAGCAGCCAACCAACGACAGGGGACTACAATGAGCAGTTCTTC. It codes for CASSQPTTGDYNEQFF.